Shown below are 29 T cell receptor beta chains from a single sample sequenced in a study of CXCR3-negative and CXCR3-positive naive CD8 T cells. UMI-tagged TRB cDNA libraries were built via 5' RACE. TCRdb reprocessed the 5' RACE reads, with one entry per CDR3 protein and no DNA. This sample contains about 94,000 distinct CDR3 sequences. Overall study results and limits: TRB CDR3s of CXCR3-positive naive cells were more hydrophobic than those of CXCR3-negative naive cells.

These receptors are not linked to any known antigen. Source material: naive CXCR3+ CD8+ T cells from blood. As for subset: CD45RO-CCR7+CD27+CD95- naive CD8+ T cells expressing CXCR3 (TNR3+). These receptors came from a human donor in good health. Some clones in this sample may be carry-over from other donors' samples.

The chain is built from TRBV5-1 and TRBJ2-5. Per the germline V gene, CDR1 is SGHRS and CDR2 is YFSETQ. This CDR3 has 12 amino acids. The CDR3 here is CASSLNQETQYF.

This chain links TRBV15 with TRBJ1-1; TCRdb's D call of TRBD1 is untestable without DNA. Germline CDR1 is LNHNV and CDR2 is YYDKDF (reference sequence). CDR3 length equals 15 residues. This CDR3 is CATSRDGTGGSEAFF.

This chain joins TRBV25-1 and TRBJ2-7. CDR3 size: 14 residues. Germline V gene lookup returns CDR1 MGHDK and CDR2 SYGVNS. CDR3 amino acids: CASSAQRSSYEQYF.

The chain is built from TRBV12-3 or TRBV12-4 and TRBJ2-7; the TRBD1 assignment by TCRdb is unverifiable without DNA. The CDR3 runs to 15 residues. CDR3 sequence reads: CASTRQGAVGYEQYF.

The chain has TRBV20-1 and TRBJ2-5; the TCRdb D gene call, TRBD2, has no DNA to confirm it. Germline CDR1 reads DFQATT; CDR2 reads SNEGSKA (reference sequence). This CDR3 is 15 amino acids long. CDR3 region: CSAPAAGASKETQYF.

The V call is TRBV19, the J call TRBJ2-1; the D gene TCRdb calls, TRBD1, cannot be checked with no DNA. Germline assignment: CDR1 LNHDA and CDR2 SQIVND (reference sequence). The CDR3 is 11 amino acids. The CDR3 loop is CASSTPHEQFF.

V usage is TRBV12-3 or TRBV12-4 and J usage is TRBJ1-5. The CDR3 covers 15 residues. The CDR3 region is CASSPRWTPNQPQHF.

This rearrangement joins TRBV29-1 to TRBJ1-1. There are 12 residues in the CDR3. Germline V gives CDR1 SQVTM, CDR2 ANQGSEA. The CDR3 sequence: CSVVGVNTEAFF.

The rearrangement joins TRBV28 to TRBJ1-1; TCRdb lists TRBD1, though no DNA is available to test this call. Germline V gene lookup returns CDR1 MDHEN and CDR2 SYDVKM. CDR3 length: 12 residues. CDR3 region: CASSLMGGEAFF.

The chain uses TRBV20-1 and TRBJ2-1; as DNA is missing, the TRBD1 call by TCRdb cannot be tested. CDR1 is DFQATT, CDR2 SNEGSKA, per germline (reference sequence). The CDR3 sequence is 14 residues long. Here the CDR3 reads CSARDRGGHNEQFF.

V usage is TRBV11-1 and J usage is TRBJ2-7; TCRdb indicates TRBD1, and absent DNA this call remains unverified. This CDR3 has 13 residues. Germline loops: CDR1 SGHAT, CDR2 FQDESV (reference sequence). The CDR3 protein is CASSADRGYEQYF.

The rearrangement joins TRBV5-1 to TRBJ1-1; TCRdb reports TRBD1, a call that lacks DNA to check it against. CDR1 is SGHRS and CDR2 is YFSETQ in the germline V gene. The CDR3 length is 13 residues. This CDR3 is CASTPGGYTEAFF.

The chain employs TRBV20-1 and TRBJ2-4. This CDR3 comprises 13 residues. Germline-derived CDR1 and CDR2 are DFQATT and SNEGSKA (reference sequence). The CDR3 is CSASFPGENIQYF.

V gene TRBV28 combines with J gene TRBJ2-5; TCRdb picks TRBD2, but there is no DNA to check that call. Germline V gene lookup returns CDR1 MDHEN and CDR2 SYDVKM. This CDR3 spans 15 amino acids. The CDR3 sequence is CASSLERGSQETQYF.

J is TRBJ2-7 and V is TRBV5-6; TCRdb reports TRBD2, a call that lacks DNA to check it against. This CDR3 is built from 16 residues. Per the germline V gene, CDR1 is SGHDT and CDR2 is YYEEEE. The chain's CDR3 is CASSPAGTSGVYEQYF. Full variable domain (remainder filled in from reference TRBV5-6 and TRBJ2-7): DAGVTQSPTHLIKTRGQQVTLRCSPKSGHDTVSWYQQALGQGPQFIFQYYEEEERQRGNFPDRFSGHQFPNYSSELNVNALLLGDSALYLCASSPAGTSGVYEQYFGPGTRLTVT.

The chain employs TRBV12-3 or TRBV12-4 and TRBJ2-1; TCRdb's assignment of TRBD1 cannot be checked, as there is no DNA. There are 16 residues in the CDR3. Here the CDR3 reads CASSLDRGVSMDEQFF.

This chain's CDR3 is CASSLPGQGGPNYGYTF. The rearrangement joins TRBV5-6 to TRBJ1-2; as DNA is missing, the TRBD1 call by TCRdb cannot be tested. The CDR3 consists of 17 residues. CDR1 and CDR2 from the germline V gene are SGHDT and YYEEEE.

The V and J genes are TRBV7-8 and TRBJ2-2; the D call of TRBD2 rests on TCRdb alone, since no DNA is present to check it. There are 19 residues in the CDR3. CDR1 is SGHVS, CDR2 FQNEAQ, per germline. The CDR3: CASSALTSGGAGNTGELFF.

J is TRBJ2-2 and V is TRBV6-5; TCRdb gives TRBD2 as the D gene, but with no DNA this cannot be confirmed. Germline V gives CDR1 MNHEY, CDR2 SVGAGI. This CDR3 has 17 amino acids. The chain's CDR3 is CASSYSIGTRITGELFF.

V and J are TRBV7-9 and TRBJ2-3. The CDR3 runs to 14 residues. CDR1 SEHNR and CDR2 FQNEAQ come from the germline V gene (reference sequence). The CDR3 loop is CASSLSGPTDTQYF.

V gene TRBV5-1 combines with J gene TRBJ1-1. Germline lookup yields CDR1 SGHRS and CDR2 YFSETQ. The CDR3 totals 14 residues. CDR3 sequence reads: CASSPWGTATEAFF.

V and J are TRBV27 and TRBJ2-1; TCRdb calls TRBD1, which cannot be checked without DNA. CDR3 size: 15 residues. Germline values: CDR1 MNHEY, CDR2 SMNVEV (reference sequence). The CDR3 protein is CASSLYGGSYNEQFF.

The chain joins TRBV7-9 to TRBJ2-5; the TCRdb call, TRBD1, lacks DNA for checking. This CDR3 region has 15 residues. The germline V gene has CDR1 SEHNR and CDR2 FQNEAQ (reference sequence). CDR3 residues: CASSLERGVEETQYF.

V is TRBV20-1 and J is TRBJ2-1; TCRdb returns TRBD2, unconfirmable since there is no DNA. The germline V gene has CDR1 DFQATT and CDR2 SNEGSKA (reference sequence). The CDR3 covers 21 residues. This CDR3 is CSARDMGPQREGPGSYNEQFF.

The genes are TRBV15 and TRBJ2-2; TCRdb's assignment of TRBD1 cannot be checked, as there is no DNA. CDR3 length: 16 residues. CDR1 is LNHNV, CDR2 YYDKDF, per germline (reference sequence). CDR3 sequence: CATSVRGGQNTGELFF.

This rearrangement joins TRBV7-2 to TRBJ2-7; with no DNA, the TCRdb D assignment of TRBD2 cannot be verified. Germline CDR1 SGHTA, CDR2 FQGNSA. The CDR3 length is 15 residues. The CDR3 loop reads CASSLRTSGNYEQYF.

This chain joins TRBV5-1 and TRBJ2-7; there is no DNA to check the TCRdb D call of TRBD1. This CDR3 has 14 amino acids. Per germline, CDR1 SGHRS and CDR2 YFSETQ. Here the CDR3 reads CASSLRRGGYEQYF.

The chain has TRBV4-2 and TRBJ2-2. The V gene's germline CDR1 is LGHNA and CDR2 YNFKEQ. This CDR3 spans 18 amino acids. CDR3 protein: CASSHLLIGSSNTGELFF.

The CDR3 protein is CASSLSEGERLYEQYF. The chain employs TRBV28 and TRBJ2-7; the D gene TCRdb calls, TRBD1, cannot be checked with no DNA. Per germline, CDR1 MDHEN and CDR2 SYDVKM. This CDR3 is 16 amino acids long.